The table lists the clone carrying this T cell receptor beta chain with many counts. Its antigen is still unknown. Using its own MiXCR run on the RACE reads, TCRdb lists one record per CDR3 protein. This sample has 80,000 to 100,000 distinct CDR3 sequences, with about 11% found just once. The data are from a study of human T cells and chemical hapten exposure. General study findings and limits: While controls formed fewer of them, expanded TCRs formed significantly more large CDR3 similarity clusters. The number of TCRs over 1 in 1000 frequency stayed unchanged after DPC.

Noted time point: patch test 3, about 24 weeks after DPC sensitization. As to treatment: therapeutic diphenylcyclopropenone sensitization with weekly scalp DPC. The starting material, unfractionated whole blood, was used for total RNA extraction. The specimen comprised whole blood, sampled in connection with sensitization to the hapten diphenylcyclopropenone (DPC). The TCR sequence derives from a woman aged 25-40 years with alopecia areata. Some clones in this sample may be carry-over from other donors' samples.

The CDR3 nucleotides are TGTGCCAGCAGTCCCGGGACAGCCAGTTCCTACGAGCAGTACGTC. Amino acids: CASSPGTASSYEQYV. This chain links TRBV28 with TRBJ2-7, with 7 bases fitting TRBD1. Trimming removed 5 bases from V and 1 base from J; junction bases left unmatched: 8. Looked up from germline, CDR1 is MDHEN and CDR2 is SYDVKM. CDR3 length: 15 residues.